Listed here are 9 T cell receptor beta chains from one sample, sequenced in a study of T-cell memory formation after mild COVID-19. MiXCR was run by TCRdb on the 5' RACE reads, yielding one entry per CDR3 protein. The sample lists just over 300,000 distinct CDR3 sequences, 15% to 20% occurring once. The sequenced material came from PBMCs or a T cell subset sorted from them (not recorded which). These receptors were taken from a man aged 18 to 35 who had mild COVID-19 (a few samples of this study predate the infection). Cell type and time point are not known.

The V call is TRBV20-1, the J call TRBJ2-5; D gene uncertain. Germline V gene lookup returns CDR1 DFQATT and CDR2 SNEGSKA (reference sequence). The CDR3 sequence is 9 residues long. The CDR3 spells CSAWETQYF. In DNA, the CDR3 is TGCAGCGCCTGGGAGACCCAGTACTTC.

The gene calls are TRBV5-1 and TRBJ2-2; 8 bases fit TRBD1. V lost 7 bases and J lost 5; bases outside the gene matches: 13. This CDR3 contains 16 residues. Germline-derived CDR1 and CDR2 are SGHRS and YFSETQ. CDR3 sequence reads: CASGMGDRTETGELFF. As DNA, the CDR3 is TGCGCCAGCGGCATGGGGGACAGGACGGAGACCGGGGAGCTGTTTTTT.

This clonotype was detected a few times. The chain is built from TRBV7-2 and TRBJ1-5; D is unresolved. This CDR3 comprises 13 residues. V was trimmed by 10 bases and J by 6 bases, leaving 16 bases between them. The germline CDR1 and CDR2 sequences are SGHTA and FQGNSA. CDR3 region: CATKSGEGQPQHF. CDR3 sequence (DNA): TGTGCCACCAAGTCCGGGGAGGGTCAGCCCCAGCATTTT.

This clonotype was seen a few times. This sequence joins TRBV7-2 and TRBJ1-1, with TRBD1 matching over 9 bases. The CDR3 length is 13 residues. With 8 bases clipped from V and 14 bases from J, the junction kept 15 bases outside the gene matches. The V gene's germline CDR1 is SGHTA and CDR2 FQGNSA. The CDR3: CASQKNRDRVNFF. The CDR3 DNA is TGTGCCAGCCAAAAAAACCGGGACAGGGTCAACTTCTTT.

This clonotype was seen a few times. In DNA, the CDR3 is TGCGCCAGCAGCTTGGGAGGGGAAGGGGGCTACGAGCAGTACGTC. Protein: CASSLGGEGGYEQYV. The chain has TRBV5-1 and TRBJ2-7; the D gene is possibly TRBD1 (6 bases). The V and J ends lost 0 bases and 3 bases respectively, with 13 bases between them. The V gene's germline CDR1 is SGHRS and CDR2 YFSETQ. This CDR3 has 15 residues.

The rearrangement joins TRBV7-2 to TRBJ1-5, with 10 bases fitting TRBD1. CDR1 and CDR2 from the germline V gene are SGHTA and FQGNSA. The CDR3 has 16 amino acids. V was clipped by 4 bases and J by 8 bases; unmatched bases: 11. The CDR3 reads CASSSKTGGSGEPQHF. The DNA for the CDR3 is TGTGCCAGCAGCTCCAAGACAGGGGGCTCCGGGGAGCCCCAGCATTTT.

CDR3 protein: CSARLTWNTEAFF. Written as DNA, the CDR3 is TGCAGTGCTAGACTTACTTGGAACACTGAAGCTTTCTTT. The chain uses TRBV20-1 and TRBJ1-1; D ambiguous. Trimming pared 2 bases from V and 1 base from J, leaving 8 bases between. CDR3 length equals 13 residues. Germline CDR1 is DFQATT and CDR2 is SNEGSKA (reference sequence).

This clonotype turned up a few times. J is TRBJ2-2 and V is TRBV9; D possibly corresponds to TRBD2 (5 bases). The CDR3 loop spans 15 amino acids. Trimming shortened V by 4 bases and J by 2 bases, and 12 bases separated the two germline ends. Looked up from germline, CDR1 is SGDLS and CDR2 is YYNGEE. CDR3 region: CASSRRGGNTGELFF. For the CDR3, the DNA is TGTGCCAGCAGCCGCCGAGGAGGAAACACCGGGGAGCTGTTTTTT. The full variable domain, rest sourced from reference TRBV9 and TRBJ2-2, is DSGVTQTPKHLITATGQRVTLRCSPRSGDLSVYWYQQSLDQGLQFLIQYYNGEERAKGNILERFSAQQFPDLHSELNLSSLELGDSALYFCASSRRGGNTGELFFGEGSRLTVL.

CDR3 loop: CASTRGRSGGPGRNIQYF. The CDR3, as DNA: TGCGCCAGCACCCGAGGGCGGAGCGGGGGGCCAGGGCGGAACATTCAGTACTTC. The rearrangement joins TRBV5-1 to TRBJ2-4; 9 bases match TRBD2. CDR3 length: 18 residues. With 6 bases clipped from V and 7 bases from J, the junction kept 20 bases outside the gene matches. Germline-derived CDR1 and CDR2 are SGHRS and YFSETQ.